This TCR beta chain was obtained from a study of blood T cells in healthy people across ages (dated by TCRdb to 2014 to 2015). At the level of the whole study: In model experiments, template switching captured about one uniquely barcoded TCR beta cDNA molecule for every two T cells. Using the same blood draw, the study looked at two additional independent replicas of 1 million unique cDNA reads for two donors, one aged 18 to 30 and the other aged 80 or older. To avoid experimental bias, donors of different ages were spread randomly across the sequencing lanes. The donors were split into four age groups: young (average 16 years), middle-aged (about 40), aged (roughly 65) and long-lived (under 85). Using deep sequencing normalized with unique cDNA molecular identifiers, the study measured how TCR beta repertoire diversity changes with age.

The junction shows trimming of 7 bases on V and 4 bases on J, and the gene matches do not reach 7 bases of it. From cysteine to phenylalanine, the CDR3 is 14 amino acids long. Here the CDR3 DNA is all that survives: 42 bases in frame from base 1. The library was prepared using 5' RACE. TCRdb lists the instrument as Illumina HiSeq 2500. The second PCR ran for about 6 to 12 cycles and used a J-beta primer mix along with a sample-barcoded 5' primer. Each TCR beta cDNA molecule received a unique molecular identifier from a template-switch 5' adaptor carrying 12 random nucleotides. At least 2.5 million CDR3-containing paired-end reads were obtained from each sample. First-strand cDNA synthesis was performed from all RNA using the Mint cDNA synthesis kit, with priming by a TRBC-specific oligonucleotide. Following uracil-DNA glycosylase treatment, a first 18-cycle PCR with universal primers M1SS and BC2_uni_R was performed on all cDNA. As for how the authors treated the data: For normalization, 1 million high-quality reads were randomly selected from each sample, with every read carrying a distinct molecular identifier. Reads with shared molecular identifiers were discarded instead of being binned into consensus sequences. MiTCR, with a Q25 quality threshold and the strictest error-elimination algorithm, was used for CDR3 identification, clonotype clustering and error correction. Lower-bound total TCR beta diversity was estimated with a nonparametric unseen species model using Euler transformation. Using fastp at Q25 and MiXCR, TCRdb reprocessed the public reads and kept productive beta chains. Every CDR3 protein is listed once, alongside the most common genes and DNA of its rows. TCRdb's processing, not the study's, gives the V and J calls here. This sample has nearly 800,000 distinct CDR3 sequences in its table, and approximately 60% of those were observed once. The ten largest clones take up roughly 24% of the sample.

What the authors observed across the whole study: There was a strong correlation between observed TCR beta diversity and the percentage of naive T cells measured by flow cytometry. Estimates of total diversity based on one million sequenced T cells were regarded as lower bounds and as underestimates. Donor CMV infection status was unknown, potentially confounding age-related changes in expanded clonotypes. As age increased, observed TCR beta diversity per million T cells dropped in a roughly linear way, and a significant reduction was already evident by age approximately 40. Conclusive comparison of naive and antigen-experienced compartments was prevented by the profiling of bulk unsorted PBMCs. Compared with the aged group, the long-lived group had more naive CD4+ T cells, fewer expanded clones and increased TCR diversity, a pattern suggesting age selection.

Of note for this clonotype: Its specific antigen is unknown. Per-base quality was not reported, and no clone a single base away is much larger than it.

The donors were roughly 40 Caucasian individuals from Russia, aged about 6 to 100 years, who were systemically healthy. Ten milliliters of peripheral blood were drawn from each donor into EDTA-treated Vacutainer tubes. Ficoll-Paque density-gradient centrifugation was used to isolate PBMCs, with at least 7 million obtained per sample. Trizol reagent was used to extract total RNA from PBMCs, with at least 5.5 micrograms per sample. For every donor, an aliquot of PBMCs went through flow cytometry to measure the percentages of naive CD45RAhigh/CD27high T cells. The origin of this receptor is a man aged 35 to 55 in good health. This sequence uses TRBV12-3 or TRBV12-4 and TRBJ2-3; 8 middle bases align to TRBD1. Sequencing was done on a sample of blood. The CDR3 reads CASIPRGLADTQYF. The DNA sequence is TGTGCCAGCATTCCCAGGGGGCTGGCAGATACGCAGTATTTT.